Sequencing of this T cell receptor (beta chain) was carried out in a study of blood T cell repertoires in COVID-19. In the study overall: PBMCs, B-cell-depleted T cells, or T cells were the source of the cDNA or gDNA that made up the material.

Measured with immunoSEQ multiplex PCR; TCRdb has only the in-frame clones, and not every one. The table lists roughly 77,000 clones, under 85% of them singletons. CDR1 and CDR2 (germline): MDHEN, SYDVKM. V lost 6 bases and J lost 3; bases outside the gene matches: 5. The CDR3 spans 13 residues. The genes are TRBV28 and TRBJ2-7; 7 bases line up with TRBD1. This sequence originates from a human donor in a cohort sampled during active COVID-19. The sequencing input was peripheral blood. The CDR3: CASSPGQSYEQYF. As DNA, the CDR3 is TGTGCCAGCAGCCCGGGACAGAGCTACGAGCAGTACTTC.